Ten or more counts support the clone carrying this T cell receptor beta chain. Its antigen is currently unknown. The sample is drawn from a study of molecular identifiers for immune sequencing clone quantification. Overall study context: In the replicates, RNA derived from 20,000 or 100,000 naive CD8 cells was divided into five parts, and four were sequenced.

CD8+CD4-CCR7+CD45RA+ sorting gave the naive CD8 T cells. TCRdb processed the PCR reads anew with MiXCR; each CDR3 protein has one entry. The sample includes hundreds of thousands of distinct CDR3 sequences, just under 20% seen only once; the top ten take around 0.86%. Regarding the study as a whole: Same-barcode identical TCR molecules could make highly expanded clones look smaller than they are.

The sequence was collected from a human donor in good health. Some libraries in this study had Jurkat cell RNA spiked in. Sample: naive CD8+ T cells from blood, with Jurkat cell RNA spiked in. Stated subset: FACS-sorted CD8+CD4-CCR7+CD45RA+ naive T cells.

DNA of the CDR3: TGTGCCAGCAGCGTAGCGGGTTCCCTGCTCGACAATGAGCAGTTCTTC. Amino acid sequence: CASSVAGSLLDNEQFF. The chain carries TRBV9 and TRBJ2-1; no firm D call. The CDR3 runs to 16 residues. Trimming took off 0 bases at V and 5 bases at J, with 15 bases between the two ends. Germline V lookup: CDR1 SGDLS, CDR2 YYNGEE.